The rows below give T cell receptor beta chains drawn from one sample of a study of T cells after yellow fever vaccination. TCRdb re-called the 5' RACE reads through MiXCR, storing one row per CDR3 protein. Of more than 300,000 distinct CDR3 sequences listed, about 10% are singletons. This material consisted of CD4+ T cells sorted from PBMCs, taken 45 days after the yellow fever booster vaccination. Source of these receptors: a man aged 18 to 29 who received the YFV17D yellow fever vaccine. Each CDR3 is given without its conserved first and last residue. D genes are given only for firm matches.

V | length | D | CDR3
TRBV20-1 | 11 | TRBD2 | SARDGSGGRQY
TRBV6-5 | 12 | NA | ASSSDPTGNTIY
TRBV12-3/TRBV12-4 | 11 | TRBD1 | ASSPDRALGYT
TRBV11-2 | 12 | NA | ASSSGPGTDTQY
TRBV7-2 | 16 | NA | ASRGTGTSLSGANVLT
TRBV7-2 | 12 | TRBD2 | ASSYSGSQETQY
TRBV18 | 12 | TRBD1 | ASSRGRGGTEAF
TRBV10-1 | 13 | NA | ASSGPGTSKGEQY
TRBV11-2 | 13 | TRBD1 | ASSPGDRVNSPLH
TRBV10-3 | 14 | NA | AISVEGVGSNQPQH
TRBV4-3 | 13 | NA | ASSQVVGDNEKLF
TRBV7-2 | 12 | NA | ASSLNPGWETQY
TRBV24-1 | 12 | TRBD2 | ATSDPGGPSELF
TRBV5-4 | 13 | NA | ASSLPSGASDTQY
TRBV28 | 11 | NA | ASSSPGYNEQF
TRBV5-5 | 15 | TRBD2 | ASSLVILGGGANEQF
TRBV7-9 | 12 | NA | ASSFGLVNNEQF
TRBV7-2 | 11 | TRBD1 | ASSQGVNQPQH
TRBV18 | 12 | NA | ASSPAQSWETQY
TRBV5-1 | 11 | TRBD1 | AISDGQVYGYT
TRBV12-3/TRBV12-4 | 13 | TRBD1 | ASSRPGTGVDEQF
TRBV5-1 | 13 | NA | ASSLGLDMGYGYT
TRBV3-1 | 10 | NA | ASRHRGNTIY